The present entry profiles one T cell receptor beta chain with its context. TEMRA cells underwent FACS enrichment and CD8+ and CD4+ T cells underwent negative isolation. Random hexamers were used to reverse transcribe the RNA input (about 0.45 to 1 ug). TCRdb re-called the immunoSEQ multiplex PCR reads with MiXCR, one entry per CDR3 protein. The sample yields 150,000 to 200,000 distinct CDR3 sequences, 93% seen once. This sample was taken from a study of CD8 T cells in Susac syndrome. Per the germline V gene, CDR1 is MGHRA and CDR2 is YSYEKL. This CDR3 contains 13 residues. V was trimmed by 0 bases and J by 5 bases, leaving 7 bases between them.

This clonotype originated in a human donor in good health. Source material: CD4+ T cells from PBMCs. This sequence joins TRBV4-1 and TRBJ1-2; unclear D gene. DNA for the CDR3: TGCGCCAGCAGCCAAGATCATACGTATGGCTACACCTTC. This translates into CASSQDHTYGYTF.